This passage covers 27 T cell receptor beta chains from one sample sequenced in a study of blood T cell repertoires in COVID-19. Sequencing used immunoSEQ multiplex PCR; TCRdb keeps in-frame clones, though not all of them. This sample has 150,000 to 200,000 clones; 60% to 85% occur once, and the top ten carry approximately 2.8%. The sequenced sample was peripheral blood. Every receptor here comes from a man aged 65 to 85 with acute or convalescent COVID-19.

This chain connects TRBV5-1 to TRBJ2-7; 8 nucleotides agree with TRBD1. There are 14 residues in the CDR3. The V segment lost 3 bases and the J segment 3 bases; nucleotides outside the gene matches: 5. Germline CDR1 and CDR2: SGHRS and YFSETQ. The CDR3 reads CASSYQGQGYEQYF. DNA for the CDR3: TGCGCCAGCAGCTATCAAGGACAGGGCTACGAGCAGTACTTC. Drawing the rest from reference TRBV5-1 and TRBJ2-7, the complete variable domain is KAGVTQTPRYLIKTRGQQVTLSCSPISGHRSVSWYQQTPGQGLQFLFEYFSETQRNKGNFPGRFSGRQFSNSRSEMNVSTLELGDSALYLCASSYQGQGYEQYFGPGTRLTVT.

The V call is TRBV29-1, the J call TRBJ2-3; D call uncertain. This CDR3 contains 13 residues. From germline, CDR1 is SQVTM and CDR2 ANQGSEA. Trimming left V 6 bases short and J 0 bases short, with 10 bases between. The CDR3 protein is CSVAPVSTDTQYF. DNA of the CDR3: TGCAGCGTGGCCCCAGTTAGCACAGATACGCAGTATTTT.

The CDR3 reads CASKDSSRYEQYF. The CDR3 DNA reads as TGTGCCAGCAAGGACAGCTCCCGCTACGAGCAGTACTTC. The chain has TRBV6-5 and TRBJ2-7; maybe TRBD1 (6 bases). V was trimmed by 7 bases and J by 3 bases, leaving 13 bases between them. The CDR3 loop spans 13 amino acids. Germline V CDR1 and CDR2: MNHEY, SVGAGI.

This chain joins TRBV6-6 and TRBJ2-7; unclear D gene. Germline V gene sequence: CDR1 MNHNY, CDR2 SVGAGI (reference sequence). V was cut by 5 bases and J by 3 bases, with 11 bases left in between. CDR3 length: 13 amino acids. CDR3 region: CASSRPPGYEQYF. The CDR3 DNA follows: TGTGCCAGCAGTCGCCCCCCGGGCTACGAGCAGTACTTC.

The chain employs TRBV5-4 and TRBJ1-5; the D is unclear. This CDR3 spans 15 amino acids. V lost 0 bases to trimming and J lost 0 bases, with 7 bases between them. Germline assignment: CDR1 SGHNT and CDR2 YYREEE (reference sequence). CDR3 amino acids: CASSLGQDSNQPQHF. CDR3 DNA: TGTGCCAGCAGCTTGGGACAAGATAGCAATCAGCCCCAGCATTTT.

This rearrangement joins TRBV6-5 to TRBJ2-7; TRBD1 matches at 11 bases. Unmatched junction bases numbered 7, after V lost 4 bases and J lost 5 bases. Germline V gene lookup returns CDR1 MNHEY and CDR2 SVGAGI. The CDR3 is made up of 15 amino acids. The CDR3 region is CASSSGTGGKNEQYF. CDR3 nucleotides: TGTGCCAGCAGTTCCGGGACAGGGGGTAAAAACGAGCAGTACTTC.

The chain is built from TRBV19 and TRBJ2-7, with 7 bases identical to TRBD1. J lost 5 bases, V lost 5 bases, and 9 bases had no gene match. This CDR3 contains 14 residues. Germline V lookup: CDR1 LNHDA, CDR2 SQIVND (reference sequence). CDR3 in amino acids: CASSSQGKGDEQYF. CDR3 DNA sequence: TGTGCCAGTAGTTCACAGGGGAAGGGGGACGAGCAGTACTTC.

V gene TRBV5-1 combines with J gene TRBJ1-1; D gene ambiguous. Germline V gives CDR1 SGHRS, CDR2 YFSETQ. V lost 4 bases, J lost 3 bases, and 13 bases lay in between. The CDR3 loop spans 14 amino acids. In nucleotides, the CDR3 is TGCGCCAGCAGCCCGGAAGAGGTCTACACTGAAGCTTTCTTT. Residues: CASSPEEVYTEAFF.

This sequence joins TRBV24-1 and TRBJ1-2, with D possibly being TRBD1 (6 bases). Germline CDR1 is KGHDR and CDR2 is SFDVKD. The CDR3 totals 14 residues. V gave up 4 bases and J gave up 2 bases, with 10 bases separating them. In DNA form, the CDR3 reads TGTGCCACCAGTGACTCTAGGGGGAACTATGGCTACACCTTC. It specifies CATSDSRGNYGYTF.

This clone was counted between two and nine times. The V and J genes are TRBV7-6 and TRBJ2-5; 11 bases match TRBD1. V lost 4 bases and J lost 4; bases outside the gene matches: 5. Per germline, CDR1 SGHVS and CDR2 FNYEAQ. This CDR3 is built from 15 residues. The CDR3, as DNA: TGTGCCAGCAGCTCGAGGACAGGGGGCACAGAGACCCAGTACTTC. Amino acid sequence: CASSSRTGGTETQYF. Together with reference TRBV7-6 and TRBJ2-5, the CDR3 gives the full variable domain: GAGVSQSPRYKVTKRGQDVALRCDPISGHVSLYWYRQALGQGPEFLTYFNYEAQQDKSGLPNDRFSAERPEGSISTLTIQRTEQRDSAMYRCASSSRTGGTETQYFGPGTRLLVL.

This clone was counted many times. The V gene is TRBV3-1 (or the pseudogene TRBV3-2), the J gene TRBJ1-1; possibly TRBD1 for D (5 bases). The V gene's germline CDR1 is LGHDT and CDR2 YNNKEL (reference sequence). This CDR3 has 13 residues. Trimming took off 3 bases at V and 0 bases at J, with 5 bases between the two ends. The CDR3 reads CASSQTVNTEAFF. The CDR3 DNA is TGTGCCAGCAGCCAGACAGTGAACACTGAAGCTTTCTTT.

This clone was recorded once. The gene calls are TRBV5-6 and TRBJ2-3; D is ambiguous. The germline V gene encodes CDR1 SGHDT and CDR2 YYEEEE. The CDR3 length is 12 residues. Trimming took 4 bases from V and 6 from J, leaving 9 bases between them. CDR3 region: CASSTTADTQYF. The CDR3 bases are TGTGCCAGCAGCACTACGGCCGATACGCAGTATTTT.

This clone turned up a few times. The chain joins TRBV12-3 or TRBV12-4 to TRBJ1-1; D might be TRBD1 (5 bases). V was pared by 6 bases and J by 2 bases, with 10 bases between. The CDR3 totals 13 residues. CDR3 bases: TGTGCCAGCAGGAGACAGACTAACACTGAAGCTTTCTTT. Residues: CASRRQTNTEAFF.

This clone was seen more than once but under ten times. V usage is TRBV28 and J usage is TRBJ1-1; unclear D gene. This CDR3 is 17 amino acids long. Germline loops: CDR1 MDHEN, CDR2 SYDVKM. The V end lost 5 bases, the J end lost 1 base, and 20 bases lay between the germline ends. In DNA, the CDR3 is TGTGCCAGCAGTCCCGATCTTGGGGAGGACGGGAACACTGAAGCTTTCTTT. Amino acid sequence: CASSPDLGEDGNTEAFF.

The CDR3 coding sequence is TGTGCCACCAGCAGAGACCTCCCGTTCTCCTACGAGCAGTACTTC. Translated: CATSRDLPFSYEQYF. V usage is TRBV15 and J usage is TRBJ2-7; D is uncertain. Germline V gene sequence: CDR1 LNHNV, CDR2 YYDKDF (reference sequence). The CDR3 has 15 amino acids. The V and J ends lost 0 bases and 0 bases respectively, with 9 bases between them. Supplemented by reference TRBV15 and TRBJ2-7, the full variable domain reads DAMVIQNPRYQVTQFGKPVTLSCSQTLNHNVMYWYQQKSSQAPKLLFHYYDKDFNNEADTPDNFQSRRPNTSFCFLDIRSPGLGDTAMYLCATSRDLPFSYEQYFGPGTRLTVT.

The V and J genes are TRBV4-2 and TRBJ2-5, with a tentative D call TRBD1 (6 bases). Trimming took off 6 bases at V and 1 base at J, with 9 bases between the two ends. CDR3 length equals 13 residues. Germline values: CDR1 LGHNA, CDR2 YNFKEQ. CDR3 sequence (DNA): TGTGCCAGCAGTCAGGACAGCCAAGAGACCCAGTACTTC. The encoded protein is CASSQDSQETQYF.

J is TRBJ2-1 and V is TRBV5-4, with D unclear. This CDR3 contains 12 residues. V gave up 3 bases and J gave up 3 bases, with 4 bases separating them. From germline, CDR1 is SGHNT and CDR2 YYREEE (reference sequence). The CDR3 loop reads CASSSLYNEQFF. The CDR3 DNA reads TGTGCCAGCAGCTCCCTCTACAATGAGCAGTTCTTC.

This clone was seen only once. The rearrangement uses TRBV2 and TRBJ2-1, with TRBD1 matching over 10 bases. V lost 6 bases to trimming and J lost 6 bases; unmatched junction nucleotides: 8. The CDR3 covers 15 residues. The germline CDR1 and CDR2 sequences are SNHLY and FYNNEI. CDR3 residues: CASRWTGGGGNEQFF. The CDR3 region has the DNA TGTGCCAGCAGGTGGACAGGGGGAGGGGGCAATGAGCAGTTCTTC.

The J gene is TRBJ2-7, the V gene TRBV7-2, with D tentatively TRBD1 (6 bases). The CDR3 is 15 amino acids. Trimming stripped 2 bases from V and 0 bases from J, with 11 bases between. The germline V gene has CDR1 SGHTA and CDR2 FQGNSA. The CDR3 DNA follows: TGTGCCAGCAGCTTACGGGACAAGAGCTCCTACGAGCAGTACTTC. It codes for CASSLRDKSSYEQYF.

The chain has TRBV7-9 and TRBJ1-1, with D hard to call. Trimming removed 1 base at V and 1 base at J, with 7 bases between. This CDR3 has 14 amino acids. Germline V gives CDR1 SEHNR, CDR2 FQNEAQ (reference sequence). The CDR3 protein is CASSLDRRNTEAFF. Written as DNA, the CDR3 is TGTGCCAGCAGCTTAGACAGACGGAACACTGAAGCTTTCTTT.

The J gene is TRBJ1-1, the V gene TRBV10-1, with TRBD1 as a possible D gene (6 bases). V dropped 5 bases and J dropped 3 bases, with 13 bases sitting between them. The CDR3 spans 14 residues. Germline V CDR1 and CDR2: WNHNN, SYGVQD (reference sequence). This CDR3 reads CASSPEGGDTEAFF. CDR3 in DNA: TGCGCCAGCAGTCCGGAGGGGGGGGACACTGAAGCTTTCTTT.

V and J are TRBV5-4 and TRBJ2-7; TRBD1 aligns across 8 bases. CDR3 size: 15 residues. Looked up from germline, CDR1 is SGHNT and CDR2 is YYREEE (reference sequence). V was clipped by 6 bases and J by 0 bases; unmatched bases: 8. The CDR3: CASNDRGQSSYEQYF. The CDR3 nucleotides read TGTGCCAGCAACGACAGGGGACAGAGCTCCTACGAGCAGTACTTC. The full variable domain, completed using reference TRBV5-4 and TRBJ2-7, is ETGVTQSPTHLIKTRGQQVTLRCSSQSGHNTVSWYQQALGQGPQFIFQYYREEENGRGNFPPRFSGLQFPNYSSELNVNALELDDSALYLCASNDRGQSSYEQYFGPGTRLTVT.

V usage is TRBV5-4 and J usage is TRBJ2-1; 11 positions match TRBD2. The germline V gene encodes CDR1 SGHNT and CDR2 YYREEE (reference sequence). The CDR3 length is 16 residues. V was clipped by 4 bases and J by 2 bases; unmatched bases: 5. The CDR3 DNA sequence: TGTGCCAGCAGCCCTAGCGGGGGGACCCCCTACAATGAGCAGTTCTTC. Protein: CASSPSGGTPYNEQFF. The complete variable domain, with remaining parts taken from reference TRBV5-4 and TRBJ2-1, reads ETGVTQSPTHLIKTRGQQVTLRCSSQSGHNTVSWYQQALGQGPQFIFQYYREEENGRGNFPPRFSGLQFPNYSSELNVNALELDDSALYLCASSPSGGTPYNEQFFGPGTRLTVL.

The chain combines TRBV20-1 with TRBJ2-1; TRBD2 matches at 13 bases. The germline V gene has CDR1 DFQATT and CDR2 SNEGSKA (reference sequence). The CDR3 runs 18 residues. V shed 3 bases and J 2 bases; nucleotides not matched to a gene: 10. CDR3 DNA: TGCAGTGCTAGTTTAGAAGGGACTAGCGGGATAGCCTACAATGAGCAGTTCTTC. Translating it yields CSASLEGTSGIAYNEQFF.

V and J are TRBV6-5 and TRBJ1-1; TRBD1 matches at 9 bases. The junction had 5 bases not matched to a gene; V was cut back by 5 bases and J by 7 bases. The CDR3 contains 13 residues. Germline V gives CDR1 MNHEY, CDR2 SVGAGI. This chain's CDR3 is CASSTGGQIEAFF. The CDR3 DNA reads TGTGCCAGCAGTACAGGGGGCCAGATTGAAGCTTTCTTT.

The chain combines TRBV2 with TRBJ2-7; D is unresolved. The CDR3 covers 14 residues. Germline V gene lookup returns CDR1 SNHLY and CDR2 FYNNEI. V dropped 6 bases and J dropped 0 bases, with 12 bases sitting between them. The DNA of the CDR3 is TGTGCCAGCAGCCGACGGGTGGCCTCCTACGAGCAGTACTTC. It specifies CASSRRVASYEQYF.

In this sample, this clone turned up a few times. J is TRBJ1-2 and V is TRBV28, with D hard to call. V lost 6 bases, J lost 4 bases, and 6 bases lay in between. The germline gives CDR1 MDHEN, CDR2 SYDVKM. This CDR3 spans 11 amino acids. The CDR3 loop is CASSPIYGYTF. Here the CDR3 DNA reads TGTGCCAGCAGCCCAATCTATGGCTACACCTTC.